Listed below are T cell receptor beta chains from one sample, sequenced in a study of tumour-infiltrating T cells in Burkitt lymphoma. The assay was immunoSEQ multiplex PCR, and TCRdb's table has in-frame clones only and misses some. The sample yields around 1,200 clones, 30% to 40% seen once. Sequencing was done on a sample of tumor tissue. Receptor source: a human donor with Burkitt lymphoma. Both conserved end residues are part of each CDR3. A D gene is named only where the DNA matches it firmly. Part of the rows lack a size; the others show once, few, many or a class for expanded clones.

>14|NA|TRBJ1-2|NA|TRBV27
TGTGCCAGCAGTTTAGGTTGGGGGAGGGGAGGCTACACCTTC
CASSLGWGRGGYTF
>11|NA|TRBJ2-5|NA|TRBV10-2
TGCGCAGGGGGGGCCCCAGAGACCCAGTACTTC
CAGGAPETQYF
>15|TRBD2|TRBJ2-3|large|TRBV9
TGTGCCAGCAGCGTACTAGCGGGACCCACAGATACGCAGTATTTT
CASSVLAGPTDTQYF
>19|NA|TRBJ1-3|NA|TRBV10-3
TGTGCCATCAGTGACCTCGAAGTTTTTAGGACGGAACTTGGAAACACCATATATTTT
CAISDLEVFRTELGNTIYF
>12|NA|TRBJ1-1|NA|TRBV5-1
TGCGCCAGCAGCTTGGCCCCGGACCGAGCGTGCTTT
CASSLAPDRACF
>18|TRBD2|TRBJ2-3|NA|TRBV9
TGTGCCAGCAGCCCACGGACTAGCGGGAGTCTAGACGCAGATACGCAGTATTTT
CASSPRTSGSLDADTQYF
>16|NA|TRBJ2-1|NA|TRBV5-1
TGCGCCAGCAGCCGGTCGCTAGCCCTTGAGGGGAATGAGCAGTTCTTC
CASSRSLALEGNEQFF
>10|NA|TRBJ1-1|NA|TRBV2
TGTGCCAGCAGTGGAAGGGGAGCTTTCTTT
CASSGRGAFF
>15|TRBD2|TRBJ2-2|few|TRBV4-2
TGTGCCAGCAGCCACTCCGGACTAGCAACCGGGGAGCTGTTTTTT
CASSHSGLATGELFF
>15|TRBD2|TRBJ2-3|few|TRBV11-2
TGTGCCAGCAGGGTTACCGGGACTAGTGCAGATACGCAGTATTTT
CASRVTGTSADTQYF
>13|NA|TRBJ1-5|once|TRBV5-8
TGTGCCAGCAGCTTGACCCCTAATCAGCCCCAGCATTTT
CASSLTPNQPQHF
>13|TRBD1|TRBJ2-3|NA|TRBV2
TGTGCCAGCAGGGGGGACAGTACAGATACGCAGTATTTT
CASRGDSTDTQYF
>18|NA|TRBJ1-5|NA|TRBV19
TGTGCCAGTAGTATTTTAGGTACGGAACATATGGACAATCAGCCCCAGCATTTT
CASSILGTEHMDNQPQHF
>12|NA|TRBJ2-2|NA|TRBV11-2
TGTGCCAGCAGCTTAGGACCCGGGGAGCTGTTTTTT
CASSLGPGELFF
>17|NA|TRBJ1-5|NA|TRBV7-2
TGTGCCAGCAGCTTAGTCGTGTGGGGAGGGGGCAATCAGCCCCAGCATTTT
CASSLVVWGGGNQPQHF
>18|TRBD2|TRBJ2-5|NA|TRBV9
TGTGCCAGCAGCTCCGAGGGGGTACTAGCGGGAGAAAAAGAGACCCAGTACTTC
CASSSEGVLAGEKETQYF
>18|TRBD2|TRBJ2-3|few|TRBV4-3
TGCGCCAGCAGCCAAGAAACTAGCGGGACGGATGGCACAGATACGCAGTATTTT
CASSQETSGTDGTDTQYF
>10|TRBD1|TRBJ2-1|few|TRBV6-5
TGTGCCAGTCAGGGGGCCGAGCAGTTCTTC
CASQGAEQFF
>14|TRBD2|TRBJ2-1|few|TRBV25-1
TGTGCCAGCTCACCCGGGAGGTTCTACAATGAGCAGTTCTTC
CASSPGRFYNEQFF
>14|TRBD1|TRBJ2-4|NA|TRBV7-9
TGTGCCAGCAGCTTAGGGGACAGAAAAAACATTCAGTACTTC
CASSLGDRKNIQYF
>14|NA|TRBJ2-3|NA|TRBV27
TGTGCCAGCAGTTTATTATCCCGGGCAGATACGCAGTATTTT
CASSLLSRADTQYF
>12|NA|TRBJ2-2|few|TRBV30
TGTGCCTGGAGTTCCGGGCCCGGGGAGCTGTTTTTT
CAWSSGPGELFF
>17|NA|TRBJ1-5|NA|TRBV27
TGTGCCAGCAGTTTGTTCCCGAGACCAACGGAGGGTCAGCCCCAGCATTTT
CASSLFPRPTEGQPQHF
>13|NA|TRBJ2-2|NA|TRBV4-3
TGCGCCAGCAGTCATGGAGGGCCCGGGGAGCTGTTTTTT
CASSHGGPGELFF
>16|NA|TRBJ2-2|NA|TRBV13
TGTGCCAGCAGCATTCGGGGGTTCGCGAACACCGGGGAGCTGTTTTTT
CASSIRGFANTGELFF
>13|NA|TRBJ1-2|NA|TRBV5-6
TGTGCCAGCACCCCGGGTAGGGTCCATGGCTACACCTTC
CASTPGRVHGYTF
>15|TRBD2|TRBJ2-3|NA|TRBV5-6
TGTGCCAGCAGCTTGGGCGGGGGAGGCACAGATACGCAGTATTTT
CASSLGGGGTDTQYF
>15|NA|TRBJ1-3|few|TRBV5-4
TGTGCCAGCAGCTATGGACGGACCCCGAGTGACACCATATATTTT
CASSYGRTPSDTIYF